These T cell receptor beta chains were read from a single sample in a study of T cell changes during pregnancy in multiple sclerosis. The table came from immunoSEQ multiplex PCR; TCRdb's copy has only in-frame clones and leaves some out. The sample shows 60,000 to 75,000 clones, roughly 89% of them seen only once. The material sequenced was peripheral blood, taken in the second trimester of pregnancy. Receptors were obtained from a female donor with multiple sclerosis, enrolled in a pregnancy study. CDR3s include the opening cysteine and the closing phenylalanine or tryptophan. The D gene is left open where the match is weak. Size is stated for part of the rows, as once, few or many counts, or as a class when the clone is expanded.

d_gene: .; j_gene: TRBJ1-2; v_gene: TRBV30; abundance: .; CDR3nt: TGTGCCTGGAGTGACCTCTTCGGGTTCTACACCTTC; CDR3aa: CAWSDLFGFYTF
d_gene: TRBD2; j_gene: TRBJ2-5; v_gene: TRBV6-5; abundance: .; CDR3nt: TGTGCCAGCAGGCCGGGACTAGCGGAGACCCAGTACTTC; CDR3aa: CASRPGLAETQYF
d_gene: TRBD2; j_gene: TRBJ2-1; v_gene: TRBV11-2; abundance: once; CDR3nt: TGTGCCAGCAGCGGATGGACTAGCGGAAACAATGAGCAGTTCTTC; CDR3aa: CASSGWTSGNNEQFF
d_gene: .; j_gene: TRBJ1-5; v_gene: TRBV21-1; abundance: .; CDR3nt: TGTGCCAGCGACCCCGGGAGGCGAAATCAGCCCCAGCATTTT; CDR3aa: CASDPGRRNQPQHF
d_gene: TRBD1; j_gene: TRBJ2-5; v_gene: TRBV5-1; abundance: .; CDR3nt: TGCGCCAGCAGCCCACCGGGACAGAGGTACCAAGAGACCCAGTACTTC; CDR3aa: CASSPPGQRYQETQYF
d_gene: .; j_gene: TRBJ1-5; v_gene: TRBV28; abundance: .; CDR3nt: TGTGCCAGCAGTTTACCCCTAGGACAACAGCCCCAGCATTTT; CDR3aa: CASSLPLGQQPQHF
d_gene: TRBD1; j_gene: TRBJ1-1; v_gene: TRBV2; abundance: .; CDR3nt: TGTGCCGGTAGGACAGGCAACACTGAAGCTTTCTTT; CDR3aa: CAGRTGNTEAFF
d_gene: .; j_gene: TRBJ1-2; v_gene: TRBV5-6; abundance: .; CDR3nt: TGTGCCAGCAGCTTGGCTATACAGGGACACTATGGCTACACCTTC; CDR3aa: CASSLAIQGHYGYTF
d_gene: .; j_gene: TRBJ2-1; v_gene: TRBV4-1; abundance: .; CDR3nt: TGCGCCAGCAGCCAACCGAGGAGGGGGCAGTTCTTC; CDR3aa: CASSQPRRGQFF
d_gene: .; j_gene: TRBJ1-1; v_gene: TRBV18; abundance: .; CDR3nt: TGTGCCAGCTCACCAGACAGTTTCACTGAAGCTTTCTTT; CDR3aa: CASSPDSFTEAFF
d_gene: .; j_gene: TRBJ2-2; v_gene: TRBV9; abundance: .; CDR3nt: TGTGCCAGCAACGCTGGCGACACGAACACCGGGGAGCTGTTTTTT; CDR3aa: CASNAGDTNTGELFF
d_gene: TRBD2; j_gene: TRBJ2-5; v_gene: TRBV7-8; abundance: .; CDR3nt: TGTGCCAGCAGCGGCACTAGCGGGAGGGCCGAAGAGACCCAGTACTTC; CDR3aa: CASSGTSGRAEETQYF
d_gene: .; j_gene: TRBJ2-3; v_gene: TRBV5-1; abundance: .; CDR3nt: TGCGCCAGCAGCTTGAAAAGCTCTAGCACAGATACGCAGTATTTT; CDR3aa: CASSLKSSSTDTQYF
d_gene: TRBD2; j_gene: TRBJ2-3; v_gene: TRBV10-3; abundance: .; CDR3nt: TGTGCCATCAGTTCCTCCGGGACTAGCAACACAGATACGCAGTATTTT; CDR3aa: CAISSSGTSNTDTQYF
d_gene: TRBD1; j_gene: TRBJ1-5; v_gene: TRBV7-2; abundance: .; CDR3nt: TGTGCCAGCAGCAGGACAGGTAATCAGCCCCAGCATTTT; CDR3aa: CASSRTGNQPQHF
d_gene: .; j_gene: TRBJ2-3; v_gene: TRBV6-1; abundance: .; CDR3nt: TGTGCCAGCAGAGCCGACGGGAAAACGCAGTATTTT; CDR3aa: CASRADGKTQYF
d_gene: .; j_gene: TRBJ2-7; v_gene: TRBV27; abundance: .; CDR3nt: TGTGCCAGCAGTTCTCTCGCCACGGCCTACGAGCAGTACTTC; CDR3aa: CASSSLATAYEQYF
d_gene: TRBD1; j_gene: TRBJ1-5; v_gene: TRBV2; abundance: .; CDR3nt: TGTGCCAGCAGTAGGACAGGAGCCCTAAAACAGCCCCAGCATTTT; CDR3aa: CASSRTGALKQPQHF
d_gene: TRBD2; j_gene: TRBJ2-3; v_gene: TRBV11-3; abundance: .; CDR3nt: TGTGCCAGCAGCCCACGAGTAGCGGGAGGGATCACAGATACGCAGTATTTT; CDR3aa: CASSPRVAGGITDTQYF
d_gene: TRBD1; j_gene: TRBJ2-7; v_gene: TRBV4-2; abundance: .; CDR3nt: TGTGCCAGCAGCCAGGCGGGACAGGGGGCATACGAGCAGTACTTC; CDR3aa: CASSQAGQGAYEQYF
d_gene: .; j_gene: TRBJ1-1; v_gene: TRBV19; abundance: .; CDR3nt: TGTGCCAGTAGTATCGAGATGAACACTGAAGCTTTCTTT; CDR3aa: CASSIEMNTEAFF
d_gene: .; j_gene: TRBJ1-1; v_gene: TRBV10-3; abundance: .; CDR3nt: TGTGCCATCAGTGAGGTGGATAGCCCAAACACTGAAGCTTTCTTT; CDR3aa: CAISEVDSPNTEAFF
d_gene: TRBD2; j_gene: TRBJ2-3; v_gene: TRBV18; abundance: once; CDR3nt: TGTGCCAGCTCACCACAGAGCGGGGGAAGCACAGATACGCAGTATTTT; CDR3aa: CASSPQSGGSTDTQYF
d_gene: .; j_gene: TRBJ2-3; v_gene: TRBV5-8; abundance: .; CDR3nt: TGTGCCAGCAGCTCCGGACTGGGCACAGATACGCAGTATTTT; CDR3aa: CASSSGLGTDTQYF
d_gene: TRBD2; j_gene: TRBJ2-1; v_gene: TRBV6-1; abundance: .; CDR3nt: TGTGCCAGCAAGTTCGAGCGGGGGGGTCACAATGAGCAGTTCTTC; CDR3aa: CASKFERGGHNEQFF
d_gene: .; j_gene: TRBJ2-3; v_gene: TRBV7-2; abundance: .; CDR3nt: TGTGCCAGCAGCTTAGTAAATACGCAGTATTTT; CDR3aa: CASSLVNTQYF
d_gene: .; j_gene: TRBJ2-5; v_gene: TRBV7-8; abundance: .; CDR3nt: TGTGCCAGCAGCCTCCCTTTGGGAGGTAGACAAAAAGAGACCCAGTACTTC; CDR3aa: CASSLPLGGRQKETQYF
d_gene: TRBD2; j_gene: TRBJ2-1; v_gene: TRBV5-1; abundance: .; CDR3nt: TGCGCCAGCAGTTGGACTAGCGGAAACAATGAGCAGTTCTTC; CDR3aa: CASSWTSGNNEQFF
d_gene: TRBD1; j_gene: TRBJ2-3; v_gene: TRBV5-6; abundance: once; CDR3nt: TGTGCCAGCAGCCGCAGGGACAGGGGTAGGACAGATACGCAGTATTTT; CDR3aa: CASSRRDRGRTDTQYF